This T cell receptor beta chain was found in a study of shared clonotypes between healthy human individuals. Comment on this clone: Its antigen is not known.

V shed 5 bases and J 3 bases; nucleotides not matched to a gene: 5. Germline loops: CDR1 MNHEY, CDR2 SMNVEV (reference sequence). This CDR3 contains 15 residues. In the naive CD8 group, cells lacked CD45RO and were positively selected for CCR7, so terminally differentiated effector memory CD45RA+ cells were left out. Study-level results: Naive subsets tended to show greater estimated richness than memory subsets. The study found lower generation probabilities in non-shared clonotypes than in those shared by all four donors.

Genomic DNA belonging to each subset was distributed in equal measure over several immunoSEQ plates. Each sorted subset replicate got 200 ng genomic DNA, tens of thousands of genomes. Repertoires were generated with immunoSEQ multiplex PCR, while TCRdb's copy carries only in-frame clones and drops some. The sample records around 610,000 clones, approximately 96% being singletons. The sequencing sample was made of naive CD8+ T cells sorted from blood. The V gene is TRBV27, the J gene TRBJ2-1, with 9 bases matching TRBD2. The clonotype comes from a young woman in good health. The CDR3 is CASSGGRALYNEQFF. The DNA for the CDR3 is TGTGCCAGCAGTGGCGGGAGGGCCCTCTACAATGAGCAGTTCTTC.